The rows below give T cell receptor beta chains drawn from one sample of a study of blood T cell repertoires in COVID-19. Repertoires were generated with immunoSEQ multiplex PCR, while TCRdb's copy carries only in-frame clones and drops some. The sample holds about 440,000 clones, roughly 91% seen once. The specimen was peripheral blood. The receptors here all came from a woman aged 25 to 39 with acute or convalescent COVID-19. Both conserved end residues are part of each CDR3. The D gene is left open where the match is weak. The listing skips clone size in some rows; elsewhere it reads once, few, many or a size class.

size,J,D,V,DNA,CDR3
NA,TRBJ1-3,NA,TRBV6-5,TGTGCCAGCGGGGCAGGTGATCGAAACACCATATATTTT,CASGAGDRNTIYF
once,TRBJ2-5,NA,TRBV3-1/TRBV3-2,TGTGCCAGCAGCCCCCGACAGGCTCAAGAGACCCAGTACTTC,CASSPRQAQETQYF
NA,TRBJ1-5,NA,TRBV12-3/TRBV12-4,TGTGCCAGCAGTAATGGGGCAAGTCAGCCCCAGCATTTT,CASSNGASQPQHF
NA,TRBJ2-7,TRBD1,TRBV29-1,TGCAGCGTTGAATTGGAGGACAGGCCCTCCTACGAGCAGTACTTC,CSVELEDRPSYEQYF
once,TRBJ2-3,NA,TRBV4-2,TGTGCCAGCAGCCAAGTTACGGGTCTACGCACAGATACGCAGTATTTT,CASSQVTGLRTDTQYF
NA,TRBJ1-4,NA,TRBV2,TGTGCCAGCAGGGGACAATTTAATGAAAAACTGTTTTTT,CASRGQFNEKLFF
NA,TRBJ2-4,NA,TRBV10-1,TGCGCCAGCAGTAACCGGGAGAACGTACCCGCGGCCAAAAACATTCAGTACTTC,CASSNRENVPAAKNIQYF
NA,TRBJ2-7,NA,TRBV19,TGTGCCAGTGGGCCGAGACAAAACTCCTACGAGCAGTACTTC,CASGPRQNSYEQYF
NA,TRBJ2-4,TRBD2,TRBV7-6,TGTGCCAGCAGCTCGGGGGGGACTCGAGACATTCAGTACTTC,CASSSGGTRDIQYF
NA,TRBJ1-4,NA,TRBV5-4,TGTGCCAGCAGCTTGGGCAACAGAAACCGGGGTGAAAAACTGTTTTTT,CASSLGNRNRGEKLFF
NA,TRBJ2-7,TRBD1,TRBV7-2,TGTGCCAGCAGCCCTAGGACAGGGCCCTACGAGCAGTACTTC,CASSPRTGPYEQYF
few,TRBJ2-3,NA,TRBV13,TGTGCCAGCAGCCATCCGGGGGGCCAAGATACGCAGTATTTT,CASSHPGGQDTQYF
NA,TRBJ1-5,TRBD1,TRBV10-3,TGTGCCATCACAGGGGGCAGCAATCAGCCCCAGCATTTT,CAITGGSNQPQHF
NA,TRBJ2-1,TRBD2,TRBV11-2,TGTGCCAGCAGGTTGAGGCCGGGACTAGCAGCCAATGAGCAGTTCTTC,CASRLRPGLAANEQFF
NA,TRBJ2-7,TRBD1,TRBV19,TGTGCCAGTAGAGGACAGGGAAGTTTGTACGAGCAGTACTTC,CASRGQGSLYEQYF
NA,TRBJ2-2,NA,TRBV29-1,TGCAGCGTAGGGGACACCGGGGAGCTGTTTTTT,CSVGDTGELFF
NA,TRBJ2-7,TRBD2,TRBV28,TGTGCCAGCAGTTTAGCGGGGGGTCTAGAAGAGCAGTACTTC,CASSLAGGLEEQYF
NA,TRBJ2-5,TRBD1,TRBV5-1,TGCGCCAGCAGCTTCTTGGGACAGGGGTCGGAGACCCAGTACTTC,CASSFLGQGSETQYF
NA,TRBJ1-3,NA,TRBV19,TGTGCCAGTAGTACCCGGCGGGAGAGCTCTGGAAACACCATATATTTT,CASSTRRESSGNTIYF
NA,TRBJ2-7,TRBD1,TRBV29-1,TGCAGCGTTGCGGACAGGGAATCGTACGAGCAGTACTTC,CSVADRESYEQYF
NA,TRBJ2-6,NA,TRBV7-7,TGTGCCAGCAGCCCAAACTCTGGGGCCAACGTCCTGACTTTC,CASSPNSGANVLTF
once,TRBJ1-1,TRBD1,TRBV11-2,TGTGCCAGCAGCTTAGGGGACAGGGGATACACTGAAGCTTTCTTT,CASSLGDRGYTEAFF
once,TRBJ1-5,NA,TRBV7-2,TGTGCCAGCAGCTTAGCGGATAGAAGAGGGCCCCAGCATTTT,CASSLADRRGPQHF
NA,TRBJ2-3,TRBD2,TRBV24-1,TGTGCCACCAGTGACCCCGTAGCGGGGGGCACAGATACGCAGTATTTT,CATSDPVAGGTDTQYF
NA,TRBJ1-1,NA,TRBV6-1,TGTGCCAGCAGTGAGTCCCGCGACACTGAAGCTTTCTTT,CASSESRDTEAFF
once,TRBJ2-2,NA,TRBV5-6,TGTGCCAGCAGCGGCGGACTGTGGGTGGGGAGCACCGGGGAGCTGTTTTTT,CASSGGLWVGSTGELFF
NA,TRBJ1-5,NA,TRBV6-1,TGTGCCAGCAGTGCGATGGGACTTAGGGCTAGCAATCAGCCCCAGCATTTT,CASSAMGLRASNQPQHF
NA,TRBJ1-6,NA,TRBV9,TGTGCCAGCAGCGTAGGAGGGAGGAATTCACCCCTCCACTTT,CASSVGGRNSPLHF
NA,TRBJ1-2,NA,TRBV2,TGTGCCAGCAGTGGAGGTCAGGGCAATATCTATGGAGGCTACACCTTC,CASSGGQGNIYGGYTF
NA,TRBJ1-4,TRBD1,TRBV18,TGTGCCAGCTCAGGGGGGACAGGGATGTCCGAAAAACTGTTTTTT,CASSGGTGMSEKLFF
once,TRBJ2-1,NA,TRBV5-6,TGTGCCAGCAGCTTAATGGAGGGCCTCGTAGGCAATGAGCAGTTCTTC,CASSLMEGLVGNEQFF
NA,TRBJ2-5,TRBD1,TRBV5-4,TGTGCCAGCAGCAATGACAGGGAAGAGACCCAGTACTTC,CASSNDREETQYF
NA,TRBJ1-2,NA,TRBV21-1,TGTGCCAGCAGCAAAGAGGGACAGGGGTGCTATGGCTACACCTTC,CASSKEGQGCYGYTF
NA,TRBJ1-1,NA,TRBV5-1,TGCGCCAGCAGCTTAGACAGTTTCACTGAAGCTTTCTTT,CASSLDSFTEAFF
NA,TRBJ2-3,NA,TRBV13,TGTGCCAGCAGTGGGGGGTATGGCACAGATACGCAGTATTTT,CASSGGYGTDTQYF
once,TRBJ2-3,NA,TRBV21-1,TGTGCCAGCAGCCACGGGGATACGCAGTATTTT,CASSHGDTQYF
NA,TRBJ2-1,TRBD2,TRBV5-1,TGCGCCAGCAGGTTGGGATTCCCGGGACTAGCGGTTGAGCAGTTCTTC,CASRLGFPGLAVEQFF
few,TRBJ2-7,NA,TRBV30,TGTGCCTGGAGCCGAAGTCGCAGCTACGAGCAGTACTTC,CAWSRSRSYEQYF
NA,TRBJ2-7,NA,TRBV27,TGTGCCAGCAGTTGGCTCAACGAGCAGTACTTC,CASSWLNEQYF
NA,TRBJ2-1,TRBD1,TRBV23-1,TGCGCCAGCAGTCCCAACCGACAGGGGTTCTACAATGAGCAGTTCTTC,CASSPNRQGFYNEQFF
NA,TRBJ1-1,TRBD1,TRBV14,TGTGCCAGCAGCCAACCGGGACAGGGAAGGGGCGCTTTCTTT,CASSQPGQGRGAFF
NA,TRBJ2-2,NA,TRBV27,TGTGCCAGCAGTTTACTTCCGGGGGGCGTGAACACCGGGGAGCTGTTTTTT,CASSLLPGGVNTGELFF
NA,TRBJ1-1,TRBD1,TRBV18,TGTGCCAGCTCACCACTCGCGAATAGAGGACAGGGTGGGGCCGAAGCTTTCTTT,CASSPLANRGQGGAEAFF
NA,TRBJ1-1,TRBD1,TRBV28,TGTGCCAGCAGTGGACAGGGGAACACTGAAGCTTTCTTT,CASSGQGNTEAFF
NA,TRBJ2-5,NA,TRBV5-1,TGCGCCAGCAGCGGAGGGACCCCTCTTCACAAAGAGACCCAGTACTTC,CASSGGTPLHKETQYF
NA,TRBJ1-2,TRBD1,TRBV19,TGTGCCAGTAGTACCCGATCGGGACAGCCTAACTATGGCTACACCTTC,CASSTRSGQPNYGYTF
once,TRBJ2-5,TRBD2,TRBV24-1,TGTGCCACCAGTGATTCGCGGGGGGTCCAAGAGACCCAGTACTTC,CATSDSRGVQETQYF
NA,TRBJ2-1,TRBD2,TRBV3-1/TRBV3-2,TGTGCCAGCAGCCTAGCGGGGGGGGGCAATGAGCAGTTCTTC,CASSLAGGGNEQFF
once,TRBJ1-2,TRBD1,TRBV3-1/TRBV3-2,TGTGCCAGCAGCCAAGATTGGACAGGGCGGCCTAACTATGGCTACACCTTC,CASSQDWTGRPNYGYTF
NA,TRBJ1-2,TRBD1,TRBV2,TGTGCCAGCACTCGGGGTCAGGGGGATGGCTACACCTTC,CASTRGQGDGYTF
NA,TRBJ1-2,NA,TRBV5-6,TGTGCCAGCATGCAGGGGTTGGGCGGCTACACCTTC,CASMQGLGGYTF
once,TRBJ1-4,NA,TRBV4-1,TGCGCCAGCAGCCAGTTTCTGGGGGCGTCTAATGAAAAACTGTTTTTT,CASSQFLGASNEKLFF
NA,TRBJ1-4,TRBD1,TRBV5-1,TGCGCCAGCAGCTTGCGGACCCCGGGACAGGGTCGTGAAAAACTGTTTTTT,CASSLRTPGQGREKLFF
NA,TRBJ1-2,NA,TRBV5-1,TGCGCCAGCAGCCTGGGGACCGGAGGAGGGTATGGCTACACCTTC,CASSLGTGGGYGYTF